The 29 T cell receptor beta chains given below trace back to one sample, sequenced in a study of blood T cells in healthy people across ages. With a J-beta primer mix and a sample-barcoded 5' primer, a second PCR ran about 7 to 11 cycles. TCRdb reprocessed the 5' RACE reads with MiXCR, giving one entry per CDR3 protein. The sample holds about 640,000 distinct CDR3 sequences; roughly 58% are singletons and the top ten take 30% to 45%. The sequencing sample was made of blood. Receptors were obtained from a man aged 60 to 75 in good health.

The chain is built from TRBV13 and TRBJ2-5; TRBD2 agrees at 10 bases. The CDR3 is 18 amino acids. CDR1 is PRHDT and CDR2 is FYEKMQ in the germline V gene (reference sequence). Unmatched junction bases numbered 10, after V lost 1 base and J lost 2 bases. The CDR3 sequence: CASSLAASGGPIQETQYF. As DNA, the CDR3 is TGTGCCAGCAGCTTAGCGGCTAGCGGGGGCCCTATTCAAGAGACCCAGTACTTC.

The J gene is TRBJ1-2, the V gene TRBV14; 7 bases align to TRBD1. The junction had 7 bases not matched to a gene; V was cut back by 1 base and J by 8 bases. Germline lookup yields CDR1 SGHDN and CDR2 FVKESK. The CDR3 is 14 residues long. The CDR3 sequence: CASSQARGPGGYTF. CDR3 nucleotides: TGTGCCAGCAGCCAAGCAAGGGGGCCTGGGGGCTACACCTTC.

Regarding this clonotype: The germline gene is not matched at one end of the junction; a read error may be the cause. The gene calls are TRBV28 and TRBJ1-2, with D perhaps matching TRBD1 (5 bases). The CDR3 runs to 12 residues. Germline loops: CDR1 MDHEN, CDR2 SYDVKM. The CDR3 region is CAGSLGATSYTF. Here the CDR3 DNA reads TGTGCCGGCAGTTTAGGGGCCACCTCCTACACCTTC.

The V gene is TRBV7-9, the J gene TRBJ1-2; 8 bases fit TRBD1. CDR3 size: 15 residues. V lost 3 bases to trimming and J lost 3 bases; unmatched junction nucleotides: 6. Looked up from germline, CDR1 is SEHNR and CDR2 is FQNEAQ (reference sequence). CDR3 DNA: TGTGCCAGCAGCTTGATGACAGGGGCGGACTATGGCTACACCTTC. Translating it yields CASSLMTGADYGYTF.

The chain links TRBV20-1 to TRBJ1-1; unclear D gene. V was trimmed by 0 bases and J by 1 base, leaving 6 bases between them. The CDR3 covers 13 residues. Germline lookup yields CDR1 DFQATT and CDR2 SNEGSKA (reference sequence). The CDR3 protein is CSARDGRNTEAFF. CDR3 nucleotide sequence: TGCAGTGCTAGAGATGGTCGGAACACTGAAGCTTTCTTT.

The chain joins TRBV7-2 to TRBJ2-1; D not resolved. Germline CDR1 SGHTA, CDR2 FQGNSA. The CDR3 is made up of 15 amino acids. V lost 2 bases to trimming and J lost 0 bases, with 8 bases between them. This CDR3 reads CASSLTWDSYNEQFF. The CDR3 bases are TGTGCCAGCAGCTTAACGTGGGACTCCTACAATGAGCAGTTCTTC.

This clonotype occurred a few times. The chain couples TRBV9 to TRBJ2-1; D perhaps matches TRBD2 (6 bases). Germline loops: CDR1 SGDLS, CDR2 YYNGEE. Trimming shortened V by 0 bases and J by 6 bases, and 10 bases separated the two germline ends. The CDR3 length is 14 residues. The CDR3 bases are TGTGCCAGCAGCGTAGTAGGCGGGGCCAATGAGCAGTTCTTC. It codes for CASSVVGGANEQFF.

This chain connects TRBV6-1 to TRBJ1-2; D unclear. Germline V gives CDR1 MNHNS, CDR2 SASEGT. The CDR3 runs 15 residues. Trimming pared 1 base from V and 4 bases from J, leaving 13 bases between. The CDR3 sequence is CASSEDRAVLYGYTF. CDR3 DNA: TGTGCCAGCAGTGAAGATCGAGCGGTACTCTATGGCTACACCTTC.

The V call is TRBV6-1, the J call TRBJ2-3; tentative D call: TRBD2 (6 bases). CDR1 is MNHNS and CDR2 is SASEGT in the germline V gene. There are 14 residues in the CDR3. Trimming removed 7 bases from V and 2 bases from J, with 13 bases in between. CDR3 amino acids: CASKSGGYTDTQYF. CDR3 nucleotides: TGTGCCAGCAAGTCCGGGGGTTACACAGATACGCAGTATTTT.

A few counts support this clonotype. The chain combines TRBV29-1 with TRBJ2-1; 7 bases are shared with TRBD1. This CDR3 contains 14 residues. Germline lookup yields CDR1 SQVTM and CDR2 ANQGSEA. With 4 bases clipped from V and 4 bases from J, the junction kept 7 bases outside the gene matches. This CDR3 is CSVGAGTVYNEQFF. The CDR3 nucleotides are TGCAGCGTTGGAGCCGGGACAGTATACAATGAGCAGTTCTTC.

The V and J genes are TRBV3-1 and TRBJ2-6; TRBD1 matches at 7 bases. This CDR3 spans 15 amino acids. J gave up 4 bases and V 4 bases, and 4 bases lay outside the gene matches. Germline-derived CDR1 and CDR2 are LGHDT and YNNKEL (reference sequence). CDR3 sequence (DNA): TGTGCCAGCAGCCTCAGGGGGTTGGGGGCCAACGTCCTGACTTTC. This translates into CASSLRGLGANVLTF.

This clonotype occurred a few times. V gene TRBV6-1 combines with J gene TRBJ2-7; D is uncertain. Germline CDR1 and CDR2: MNHNS and SASEGT. Trimming removed 6 bases from V and 2 bases from J, with 11 bases in between. CDR3 length: 13 residues. The CDR3 DNA reads as TGTGCCAGCAGCCACGACACTACCTACGAGCAGTACTTC. Translation gives CASSHDTTYEQYF.

DNA of the CDR3: TGCGCCAGCAGCCGAGACGAGGGGGAAGAAAAACTGTTTTTT. Translating gives CASSRDEGEEKLFF. The chain recombines TRBV5-1 with TRBJ1-4; perhaps TRBD1 as D (6 bases). There are 14 residues in the CDR3. V gave up 4 bases and J gave up 8 bases, with 15 bases separating them. Germline CDR1 and CDR2: SGHRS and YFSETQ.

The V call is TRBV7-2, the J call TRBJ2-1; tentatively, D is TRBD1 (5 bases). Matching the DNA end better, TRBJ2-7 makes the J call doubtful. The CDR3 length is 16 residues. Germline assignment: CDR1 SGHTA and CDR2 FQGNSA. In DNA form, the CDR3 reads TGTGCCAGCAGCTTAGTGGCAGGGCCCTCCTACAATGAGCAGTACTTC. Translation gives CASSLVAGPSYNEQYF.

The CDR3 is CASSLARVDTQYF. The DNA for the CDR3 is TGCGCCAGCAGCTTGGCCAGGGTGGATACGCAGTATTTT. V is TRBV5-1 and J is TRBJ2-3; D possibly corresponds to TRBD1 (5 bases). The CDR3 totals 13 residues. Looked up from germline, CDR1 is SGHRS and CDR2 is YFSETQ. Trimming left V 0 bases short and J 6 bases short, with 8 bases between.

V usage is TRBV20-1 and J usage is TRBJ2-3, with 8 bases lining up with TRBD1. The CDR3 contains 13 residues. J gave up 2 bases and V 7 bases, and 5 bases lay outside the gene matches. Germline V CDR1 and CDR2: DFQATT, SNEGSKA (reference sequence). In DNA, the CDR3 is TGCAGTGGTGGGACAGGCGCCACAGATACGCAGTATTTT. Its protein is CSGGTGATDTQYF.

V and J are TRBV11-1 and TRBJ2-5; TRBD1 agrees at 8 bases. Germline trimming cut 7 bases from V and 5 bases from J; bases unmatched to any gene: 6. The CDR3 totals 13 residues. Germline CDR1 is SGHAT and CDR2 is FQDESV (reference sequence). DNA of the CDR3: TGTGCCAGCACCCTAAGACAGGGGGAGACCCAGTACTTC. It encodes CASTLRQGETQYF.

The table lists this clonotype with a few counts. For the CDR3, the DNA is TGTGCCAGCAGTCTCCTTAGGTTCTCCCGCACAGATACGCAGTATTTT. Translation gives CASSLLRFSRTDTQYF. The chain is built from TRBV27 and TRBJ2-3; D unclear. Trimming took 5 bases from V and 1 from J, leaving 16 bases between them. Germline CDR1 MNHEY, CDR2 SMNVEV (reference sequence). This CDR3 comprises 16 residues.

The chain has TRBV2 and TRBJ1-1; D unresolved. V lost 9 bases, J lost 1 base, and 12 bases lay in between. Germline lookup yields CDR1 SNHLY and CDR2 FYNNEI. The CDR3 contains 13 residues. The CDR3 loop reads CASQTNENTEAFF. The CDR3 DNA reads TGTGCCAGTCAGACCAACGAGAACACTGAAGCTTTCTTT. Full variable domain (outside the CDR3, taken from reference TRBV2 and TRBJ1-1): EPEVTQTPSHQVTQMGQEVILRCVPISNHLYFYWYRQILGQKVEFLVSFYNNEISEKSEIFDDQFSVERPDGSNFTLKIRSTKLEDSAMYFCASQTNENTEAFFGQGTRLTVV.

This clonotype was seen ten or more times. Mismatch with germline at one junction end may stem from a read error. The chain combines TRBV5-1 with TRBJ2-5; D gene uncertain. This CDR3 is 12 amino acids long. Germline-derived CDR1 and CDR2 are SGHRS and YFSETQ. CDR3 protein: CASSLAQETQYF. DNA of the CDR3: TGTGCCAGCAGCTTAGCCCAGGAGACCCAGTACTTC.

The chain joins TRBV5-1 to TRBJ1-1, with D possibly matching TRBD1 (5 bases). CDR3 size: 14 residues. V lost 2 bases and J 1 base, leaving 9 bases between the germline ends. From germline, CDR1 is SGHRS and CDR2 YFSETQ. The CDR3 DNA follows: TGCGCCAGCAGCTTCCAGGGCCAGAACACTGAAGCTTTCTTT. This gives the protein CASSFQGQNTEAFF.

This clonotype came up many times. In DNA form, the CDR3 reads TGTGCCAGCAGCATTGACAGGGGTCCTCAAAACATTCAGTACTTC. This encodes CASSIDRGPQNIQYF. The chain is built from TRBV3-1 and TRBJ2-4; 8 bases are shared with TRBD1. V lost 5 bases to trimming and J lost 5 bases; unmatched junction nucleotides: 8. Looked up from germline, CDR1 is LGHDT and CDR2 is YNNKEL (reference sequence). CDR3 length equals 15 residues.

The chain joins TRBV10-2 to TRBJ2-5; D unclear. The CDR3 loop spans 15 amino acids. The germline V and J ends were trimmed by 2 bases and 11 bases, with 21 bases remaining between them. CDR1 and CDR2 (germline): WSHSY, SAAADI. For the CDR3, the DNA is TGCGCCAGCAGTGAGACCTCGGCCTGGTTTAATGAGCAGTACTTC. This codes for CASSETSAWFNEQYF.

This clonotype was found a few times. The V call is TRBV20-1, the J call TRBJ2-5, with no clear D. Deletions cut 3 bases from V and 3 bases from J, with 11 bases between. This CDR3 comprises 13 residues. CDR1 is DFQATT, CDR2 SNEGSKA, per germline (reference sequence). The CDR3, as DNA: TGCAGTGCTAGGGTTGGGCAGAAAGAGACCCAGTACTTC. Translated: CSARVGQKETQYF.

The chain combines TRBV6-6 with TRBJ1-2; D is unclear. The V end lost 7 bases, the J end lost 5 bases, and 11 bases lay between the germline ends. Looked up from germline, CDR1 is MNHNY and CDR2 is SVGAGI (reference sequence). The CDR3 is 12 amino acids. In nucleotides, the CDR3 is TGTGCCAGCAATTTCCGGGGATATGGCTACACCTTC. The encoded protein is CASNFRGYGYTF.

The V call is TRBV11-2, the J call TRBJ1-4; 8 bases map to TRBD1. The CDR3 covers 15 residues. The germline V gene encodes CDR1 SGHAT and CDR2 FQNNGV. Trimming took 3 bases from V and 4 from J; bases not matched to a gene: 4. CDR3 sequence reads: CASSFGTGVNEKLFF. The CDR3 DNA is TGTGCCAGCAGCTTTGGGACAGGAGTTAATGAAAAACTGTTTTTT.

This chain uses TRBV5-5 with TRBJ1-4, with 7 bases fitting TRBD1. CDR3 length: 14 residues. Unmatched junction bases numbered 2, after V lost 0 bases and J lost 6 bases. Per the germline V gene, CDR1 is SGHKS and CDR2 is YYEKEE (reference sequence). The CDR3: CASSLAQGYEKLFF. The CDR3 bases are TGTGCCAGCAGCTTGGCACAGGGGTATGAAAAACTGTTTTTT.

The rearrangement links TRBV7-9 to TRBJ1-2; perhaps TRBD1 as D (6 bases). CDR3 size: 14 residues. CDR1 SEHNR and CDR2 FQNEAQ come from the germline V gene (reference sequence). Trimming took 2 bases from V and 4 from J, leaving 11 bases between them. The CDR3 coding sequence is TGTGCCAGCAGCTTAAACCCAGGGGTCTATGGCTACACCTTC. It is translated as CASSLNPGVYGYTF.

This chain uses TRBV6-5 with TRBJ2-7, with unresolved D. The end of the DNA is better explained by TRBJ2-1, so the J call may be wrong. Germline V gene sequence: CDR1 MNHEY, CDR2 SVGAGI. CDR3 size: 13 residues. The CDR3: CASGRTRLDEQFF. CDR3 sequence (DNA): TGTGCCAGCGGGCGAACTCGCCTCGATGAGCAGTTCTTC.